These T cell receptor beta chains were read from a single sample in a study of identical twins. TCRdb processed the 5' RACE reads anew with MiXCR; each CDR3 protein has one entry. In the table there are some 710,000 distinct CDR3 sequences, over 5% of which are singletons. The sequenced sample was naive T cells sorted from blood. These receptors were collected from a man in his late teens or twenties in good health. CDR3s include the opening cysteine and the closing phenylalanine or tryptophan. The D gene is left open where the match is weak. Some rows mark clone size as missing; the rest say once, few, many or name a class of expanded clone.

V gene: TRBV7-2
clone size: many
D gene: -
J gene: TRBJ2-5
CDR3 DNA: TGTGCCAGCAGCTTAGTTGGGGGCGGGGGTCGGGAGACCCAGTACTTC
CDR3 protein: CASSLVGGGGRETQYF

V gene: TRBV15
clone size: few
D gene: -
J gene: TRBJ1-4
CDR3 DNA: TGTGCCACCAGCAGAGATAGGGAGGCGGGGAGGGGAAAACTGTTTTTT
CDR3 protein: CATSRDREAGRGKLFF

V gene: TRBV3-1
clone size: -
D gene: -
J gene: TRBJ2-1
CDR3 DNA: TGTGCCAGCAGCCCCCCGGGAGTTCGGGACAATGAGCAGTTCTTC
CDR3 protein: CASSPPGVRDNEQFF

V gene: TRBV20-1
clone size: many
D gene: TRBD2
J gene: TRBJ2-3
CDR3 DNA: TGCAGTGCTAGCCCTGCGGGGGGACACACAGATACGCAGTATTTT
CDR3 protein: CSASPAGGHTDTQYF

V gene: TRBV6-2/TRBV6-3
clone size: -
D gene: -
J gene: TRBJ2-5
CDR3 DNA: TGTGCCAGCAGTTACTCGATGAAGGTCAAAGAGACCCAGTACTTC
CDR3 protein: CASSYSMKVKETQYF

V gene: TRBV20-1
clone size: many
D gene: -
J gene: TRBJ1-5
CDR3 DNA: TGCAGTGCTATGGGCTTGGATTTTTATAGCAATCAGCCCCAGCATTTT
CDR3 protein: CSAMGLDFYSNQPQHF

V gene: TRBV7-8
clone size: few
D gene: -
J gene: TRBJ1-3
CDR3 DNA: TGTGCCAGCAGCTCCGAGTTCTTTTGGGGCAGGGGAAACACCATATATTTT
CDR3 protein: CASSSEFFWGRGNTIYF

V gene: TRBV29-1
clone size: many
D gene: TRBD1
J gene: TRBJ1-2
CDR3 DNA: TGCAGCGTGTCCGGGACAGAGGGAGCCTATAACTATGGCTACACCTTC
CDR3 protein: CSVSGTEGAYNYGYTF

V gene: TRBV21-1
clone size: many
D gene: -
J gene: TRBJ2-3
CDR3 DNA: TGTGCCAGCAGCCTTTGGACAGTCACAGATACGCAGTATTTT
CDR3 protein: CASSLWTVTDTQYF

V gene: TRBV4-1
clone size: few
D gene: -
J gene: TRBJ2-2
CDR3 DNA: TGCGCCAGCCTACAGAACACCGGGGAGCTGTTTTTT
CDR3 protein: CASLQNTGELFF

V gene: TRBV28
clone size: many
D gene: -
J gene: TRBJ1-2
CDR3 DNA: TGTGCCAGCAGTCACCGGACCCGAGGAGGCTACACCTTC
CDR3 protein: CASSHRTRGGYTF

V gene: TRBV20-1
clone size: many
D gene: -
J gene: TRBJ2-4
CDR3 DNA: TGTTCTAGATTGATCAAAAACATTCAGTACTTC
CDR3 protein: CSRLIKNIQYF

V gene: TRBV5-1
clone size: many
D gene: TRBD2
J gene: TRBJ2-1
CDR3 DNA: TGCGCCAGCAGCAGAGAAGCGGGAGGCCCCTACAATGAGCAGTTCTTC
CDR3 protein: CASSREAGGPYNEQFF

V gene: TRBV5-1
clone size: many
D gene: -
J gene: TRBJ1-2
CDR3 DNA: TGCGCCAGCAGCTTGGGTACGGCTGGGGACTATGGCTACACCTTC
CDR3 protein: CASSLGTAGDYGYTF

V gene: TRBV25-1
clone size: many
D gene: TRBD1
J gene: TRBJ2-7
CDR3 DNA: TGTGCCAGCAGCCAGACAGGGTCCCTCTACGAGCAGTACTTC
CDR3 protein: CASSQTGSLYEQYF

V gene: TRBV29-1
clone size: many
D gene: TRBD1
J gene: TRBJ2-1
CDR3 DNA: TGCAGCGTTGAACGTTCGGACAGGTTGACTACGAATGAGCAGTTCTTC
CDR3 protein: CSVERSDRLTTNEQFF

V gene: TRBV12-3/TRBV12-4
clone size: few
D gene: -
J gene: TRBJ1-1
CDR3 DNA: TGTGCCAGCTTAGCTGGCAGCATGAACACTGAAGCTTTCTTT
CDR3 protein: CASLAGSMNTEAFF

V gene: TRBV29-1
clone size: -
D gene: -
J gene: TRBJ1-4
CDR3 DNA: TGCAGTCGTGGGTTAAGGGAAGAGTGTGAAAAACTGTTTTTT
CDR3 protein: CSRGLREECEKLFF

V gene: TRBV5-1
clone size: many
D gene: -
J gene: TRBJ2-7
CDR3 DNA: TGCGCCAGCAGCCGCAAAGAAGGGGGTAGGAGTCCCTACGAGCAGTACTTC
CDR3 protein: CASSRKEGGRSPYEQYF

V gene: TRBV4-3
clone size: many
D gene: -
J gene: TRBJ2-5
CDR3 DNA: TGCGCCAGCAGCCAAGAAACCGGATCCCAAGAGACCCAGTACTTC
CDR3 protein: CASSQETGSQETQYF

V gene: TRBV10-3
clone size: few
D gene: TRBD1
J gene: TRBJ1-3
CDR3 DNA: TGTGCCATCTCCGGGACAGGGGGTGGAAACACCATATATTTT
CDR3 protein: CAISGTGGGNTIYF

V gene: TRBV12-3/TRBV12-4
clone size: -
D gene: TRBD1
J gene: TRBJ2-3
CDR3 DNA: TGTGCCAGCACCGGGGACAGTCCAGATACGCAGTATTTT
CDR3 protein: CASTGDSPDTQYF

V gene: TRBV5-1
clone size: many
D gene: -
J gene: TRBJ2-1
CDR3 DNA: TGCGCCAGCATTGCTATGGGGTACAATGAGCAGTTCTTC
CDR3 protein: CASIAMGYNEQFF

V gene: TRBV24-1
clone size: few
D gene: TRBD1
J gene: TRBJ2-1
CDR3 DNA: TGTGCCACCAGTGGTCTGTCGGGACAGCTTGATGAGCAGTTCTTC
CDR3 protein: CATSGLSGQLDEQFF

V gene: TRBV6-2/TRBV6-3
clone size: many
D gene: TRBD2
J gene: TRBJ2-3
CDR3 DNA: TGTGCCAGCTCGTACTCAACTACGGCTAGCGGGAGGCCATACACAGATACGCAGTATTTT
CDR3 protein: CASSYSTTASGRPYTDTQYF

V gene: TRBV28
clone size: many
D gene: -
J gene: TRBJ2-7
CDR3 DNA: TGTGCCAGCAACCCTCTGGACGCCCTGTACGAGCAGTACTTC
CDR3 protein: CASNPLDALYEQYF

V gene: TRBV18
clone size: -
D gene: -
J gene: TRBJ2-1
CDR3 DNA: TGTGCCAGCTCACCCTCCCAGCAGAGGGGGTACAATGAGCAGTTCTTC
CDR3 protein: CASSPSQQRGYNEQFF

V gene: TRBV20-1
clone size: few
D gene: -
J gene: TRBJ2-3
CDR3 DNA: TGCAGTGCTCTACACACAGATACGCAGTATTTT
CDR3 protein: CSALHTDTQYF

V gene: TRBV2
clone size: few
D gene: -
J gene: TRBJ2-1
CDR3 DNA: TGTGCCAGCAGTGGATTACTAGCCAACATATACAATGAGCAGTTCTTC
CDR3 protein: CASSGLLANIYNEQFF

V gene: TRBV3-1
clone size: -
D gene: -
J gene: TRBJ2-6
CDR3 DNA: TGTGCCAGCAGCCAATTAGGGGGATCTGGGGCCAACGTCCTGACTTTC
CDR3 protein: CASSQLGGSGANVLTF

V gene: TRBV28
clone size: -
D gene: -
J gene: TRBJ2-5
CDR3 DNA: TGTGCCAGCACCCCCATCTCTAGTCTCCAAGAGACCCAGTACTTC
CDR3 protein: CASTPISSLQETQYF

V gene: TRBV24-1
clone size: few
D gene: TRBD2
J gene: TRBJ2-1
CDR3 DNA: TGTGCCACCAGTGACCCGGGACTAGCGGGAAATGAGCAGTTCTTC
CDR3 protein: CATSDPGLAGNEQFF

V gene: TRBV4-1
clone size: many
D gene: -
J gene: TRBJ1-3
CDR3 DNA: TGCGCCAGCAGCCAAGTAGGACGGAGCTCTGGAAACACCATATATTTT
CDR3 protein: CASSQVGRSSGNTIYF

V gene: TRBV28
clone size: many
D gene: -
J gene: TRBJ1-1
CDR3 DNA: TGTGCCAGCAGTACCCCCGCTGAAGCTTTCTTT
CDR3 protein: CASSTPAEAFF

V gene: TRBV7-2
clone size: many
D gene: -
J gene: TRBJ2-7
CDR3 DNA: TGTGCCAGCAGCCGGCAGGGACTCGGCGAGCAGTACTTC
CDR3 protein: CASSRQGLGEQYF

V gene: TRBV4-2
clone size: -
D gene: -
J gene: TRBJ2-2
CDR3 DNA: TGTGCCAGCAGCCAAGAGAAGGGCGGGGAGCTGTTTTTT
CDR3 protein: CASSQEKGGELFF

V gene: TRBV30
clone size: -
D gene: -
J gene: TRBJ1-3
CDR3 DNA: TGTGCCTGGAGTGCAACGAGGAGGTCTGGAAACACCATATATTTT
CDR3 protein: CAWSATRRSGNTIYF

V gene: TRBV7-9
clone size: -
D gene: -
J gene: TRBJ2-1
CDR3 DNA: TGTGCCAGCAGCACCCATCCGGGGTCTGAGCAGTTCTTC
CDR3 protein: CASSTHPGSEQFF

V gene: TRBV13
clone size: -
D gene: TRBD1
J gene: TRBJ1-2
CDR3 DNA: TGTGCCAGCAGCCAGTCCGGGACAGAAGGCTACACCTTC
CDR3 protein: CASSQSGTEGYTF

V gene: TRBV20-1
clone size: many
D gene: -
J gene: TRBJ1-4
CDR3 DNA: TGCAGTGCCCGCTGGGTGATTAATGAAAAACTGTTTTTT
CDR3 protein: CSARWVINEKLFF

V gene: TRBV7-2
clone size: many
D gene: -
J gene: TRBJ1-1
CDR3 DNA: TGTGCCAGCAGCCCAAGGGAACATAGGGACACTGAAGCTTTCTTT
CDR3 protein: CASSPREHRDTEAFF

V gene: TRBV27
clone size: few
D gene: TRBD2
J gene: TRBJ2-1
CDR3 DNA: TGTGCCAGCAGTTTAATAGCGGGAGGGTCAAGCTCCTACAATGAGCAGTTCTTC
CDR3 protein: CASSLIAGGSSSYNEQFF

V gene: TRBV29-1
clone size: -
D gene: -
J gene: TRBJ1-3
CDR3 DNA: TGCAGCGCCGGAAAGGACGGTGGAAACACCATATATTTT
CDR3 protein: CSAGKDGGNTIYF

V gene: TRBV20-1
clone size: many
D gene: TRBD2
J gene: TRBJ2-1
CDR3 DNA: TGCAGTGCTGCCGGGACTAGCGCTTCCTACAATGAGCAGTTCTTC
CDR3 protein: CSAAGTSASYNEQFF

V gene: TRBV12-3/TRBV12-4
clone size: many
D gene: -
J gene: TRBJ1-1
CDR3 DNA: TGTGCCAGCAAAAATCGAGGGACACCGAACGCTGAAGCTTTCTTT
CDR3 protein: CASKNRGTPNAEAFF

V gene: TRBV15
clone size: many
D gene: TRBD1
J gene: TRBJ2-1
CDR3 DNA: TGTGCCACCAGCAGAGATTCCGGGACAGGGGGCGGTGAGCAGTTCTTC
CDR3 protein: CATSRDSGTGGGEQFF

V gene: TRBV11-3
clone size: -
D gene: TRBD1
J gene: TRBJ2-7
CDR3 DNA: TGTGCCAGCAGTCCTGACAGGGGGCCCTACGAGCAGTACTTC
CDR3 protein: CASSPDRGPYEQYF

V gene: TRBV6-1
clone size: many
D gene: -
J gene: TRBJ2-3
CDR3 DNA: TGTGCCAGCAGTCAATCTAGCAGAGATCCCACAGATACGCAGTATTTT
CDR3 protein: CASSQSSRDPTDTQYF

V gene: TRBV7-9
clone size: many
D gene: -
J gene: TRBJ2-7
CDR3 DNA: TGTGCCAGCACCCAGGGGCCTAACGAGCAGTACTTC
CDR3 protein: CASTQGPNEQYF

V gene: TRBV2
clone size: -
D gene: TRBD1
J gene: TRBJ1-5
CDR3 DNA: TGTGCCAGCAGAGAGCCCGGACAGGCGTCTAGCAATCAGCCCCAGCATTTT
CDR3 protein: CASREPGQASSNQPQHF

V gene: TRBV7-2
clone size: -
D gene: TRBD2
J gene: TRBJ2-3
CDR3 DNA: TGTGCCAGCAGCCCGGCTCGGCGGGAGATCGATACGCAGTATTTT
CDR3 protein: CASSPARREIDTQYF

V gene: TRBV12-3/TRBV12-4
clone size: many
D gene: -
J gene: TRBJ2-5
CDR3 DNA: TGTGCCAGCAGTTTAGCGCGGTTCCAAGAGACCCAGTACTTC
CDR3 protein: CASSLARFQETQYF

V gene: TRBV15
clone size: few
D gene: -
J gene: TRBJ2-3
CDR3 DNA: TGTGCCACCAATGGAGGGCCAGACCTCACAGATACGCAGTATTTT
CDR3 protein: CATNGGPDLTDTQYF

V gene: TRBV12-3/TRBV12-4
clone size: many
D gene: TRBD2
J gene: TRBJ2-2
CDR3 DNA: TGTGCCAGCCTTCATAGCGGGAGGGCCGGGGAGCTGTTTTTT
CDR3 protein: CASLHSGRAGELFF

V gene: TRBV19
clone size: few
D gene: TRBD1
J gene: TRBJ1-5
CDR3 DNA: TGTGCCAGTAGTATGACAGGGGGAGGTCAGCCCCAGCATTTT
CDR3 protein: CASSMTGGGQPQHF

V gene: TRBV6-1
clone size: -
D gene: -
J gene: TRBJ1-6
CDR3 DNA: TGTGCCAGCCGAGAATCGGGGACCGGGGGCTCACCCCTCCACTTT
CDR3 protein: CASRESGTGGSPLHF

V gene: TRBV9
clone size: many
D gene: -
J gene: TRBJ2-7
CDR3 DNA: TGTGCCAGCAGCGTAGGGGCAGCTAGCTCCTACGAGCAGTACTTC
CDR3 protein: CASSVGAASSYEQYF

V gene: TRBV19
clone size: -
D gene: -
J gene: TRBJ1-4
CDR3 DNA: TGTGCCAGTAGTATCCAGGACCTTAATGAAAAACTGTTTTTT
CDR3 protein: CASSIQDLNEKLFF

V gene: TRBV20-1
clone size: many
D gene: TRBD2
J gene: TRBJ2-3
CDR3 DNA: TGCAGTGCGAGCGGGACTAGCACTACAGATACGCAGTATTTT
CDR3 protein: CSASGTSTTDTQYF